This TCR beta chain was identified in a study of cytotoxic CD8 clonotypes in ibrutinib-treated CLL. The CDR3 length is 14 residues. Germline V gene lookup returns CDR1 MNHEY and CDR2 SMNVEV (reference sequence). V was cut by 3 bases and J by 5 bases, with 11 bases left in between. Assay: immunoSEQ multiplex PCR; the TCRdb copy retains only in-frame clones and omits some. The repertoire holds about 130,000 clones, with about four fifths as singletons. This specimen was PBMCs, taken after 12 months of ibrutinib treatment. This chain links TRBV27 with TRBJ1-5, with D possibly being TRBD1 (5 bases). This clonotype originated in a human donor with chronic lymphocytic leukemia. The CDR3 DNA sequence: TGTGCCAGCAGTTTCTCAGGGTTTGATCAGCCCCAGCATTTT. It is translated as CASSFSGFDQPQHF.